A selection of T cell receptor beta chains follows, all from one sample in a study of T cell clonotyping in hematopoietic cell transplantation. TCRdb's table, derived via immunoSEQ multiplex PCR, lists solely in-frame clones and lacks some. The sample carries some 28,000 clones, approximately 77% recorded once. Sequencing used peripheral blood mononuclear cells, obtained before stem cell transplant. These receptors originate from a man in his forties or fifties with acute myeloid leukemia. Some clones in this sample may be carry-over from other donors' samples. Each CDR3 is given with its conserved first and last residue. Fields, in order: CDR3 DNA, CDR3 protein, clone size, J gene, D gene, V gene. D genes are given only for firm matches. Only part of the rows carry a size: once, few, many, or a class if the clone is expanded.

DNA: TGTGCCTGGAACCCTCAGGGTGCTGAAGCTTTCTTT; CDR3: CAWNPQGAEAFF; size: -; J: TRBJ1-1; D: -; V: TRBV30
DNA: TGCGCCAGCAGCTTGAGGACAGAGTCTGGGGCCAACGTCCTGACTTTC; CDR3: CASSLRTESGANVLTF; size: -; J: TRBJ2-6; D: -; V: TRBV5-1
DNA: TGTGCCAGCAGCACCACCTCGCAGCCCCAGCATTTT; CDR3: CASSTTSQPQHF; size: -; J: TRBJ1-5; D: -; V: TRBV5-6
DNA: TGTGCCAGCAGCACAGAACAGGGCACTGAAGCTTTCTTT; CDR3: CASSTEQGTEAFF; size: -; J: TRBJ1-1; D: -; V: TRBV11-3
DNA: TGCGCCAGCAGCTCGGGCATGGGGGGGGAGACCCAGTACTTC; CDR3: CASSSGMGGETQYF; size: -; J: TRBJ2-5; D: TRBD2; V: TRBV5-1
DNA: TGTGCCAGCAGCACCCCAGGGCGGGAAGCTTTCTTT; CDR3: CASSTPGREAFF; size: -; J: TRBJ1-1; D: -; V: TRBV28
DNA: TGTGCCAGCAGCTCCAACAGGGACACTGAAGCTTTCTTT; CDR3: CASSSNRDTEAFF; size: -; J: TRBJ1-1; D: -; V: TRBV9
DNA: TGTGCCATCAGGGGGACGGAATCTTATGGCTACACCTTC; CDR3: CAIRGTESYGYTF; size: -; J: TRBJ1-2; D: -; V: TRBV10-3
DNA: TGTGCCAGCAGCCCGAGCACTTACTACGAGCAGTACTTC; CDR3: CASSPSTYYEQYF; size: -; J: TRBJ2-7; D: -; V: TRBV7-2
DNA: TGTGCCAGCAATACTAAACAGGGGTCCGCCGATCAGCCCCAGCATTTT; CDR3: CASNTKQGSADQPQHF; size: -; J: TRBJ1-5; D: TRBD1; V: TRBV2
DNA: TGTGCCAGCAGTTTCCCTCAGCGGGGCACTGAAGCTTTCTTT; CDR3: CASSFPQRGTEAFF; size: few; J: TRBJ1-1; D: -; V: TRBV28
DNA: TGTGCCAGCAGCCCTCGACAGGGAGGGGACACTGAAGCTTTCTTT; CDR3: CASSPRQGGDTEAFF; size: -; J: TRBJ1-1; D: TRBD1; V: TRBV7-9
DNA: TGTGCCAGCAGCGCACCCAGGGGGACTAATGAAAAACTGTTTTTT; CDR3: CASSAPRGTNEKLFF; size: -; J: TRBJ1-4; D: TRBD1; V: TRBV11-3
DNA: TGTGCCAGCAGGGGTGCGGGGTACCAAGAGACCCAGTACTTC; CDR3: CASRGAGYQETQYF; size: once; J: TRBJ2-5; D: -; V: TRBV27
DNA: TGTGCCAGCAGCGCGTTCGGAGCGGCAAGCTCTGGGGCCAACGTCCTGACTTTC; CDR3: CASSAFGAASSGANVLTF; size: -; J: TRBJ2-6; D: -; V: TRBV9
DNA: TGTGCCAGCAGCGAAACCGGGTCCAGGCGGACCGGGGAGCTGTTTTTT; CDR3: CASSETGSRRTGELFF; size: -; J: TRBJ2-2; D: -; V: TRBV7-9
DNA: TGTGCCAGCAGCCGCGGGGGACCAACAGCTGGAAACACCATATATTTT; CDR3: CASSRGGPTAGNTIYF; size: -; J: TRBJ1-3; D: -; V: TRBV5-5
DNA: TGTGCCAGCAGCTTAGGTGCTCAAAGGACGCAGTATTTT; CDR3: CASSLGAQRTQYF; size: -; J: TRBJ2-3; D: -; V: TRBV7-2
DNA: TGTGCCAGCACCCAGACGGGAGGAACCGGCCTCGAGCAGTACTTC; CDR3: CASTQTGGTGLEQYF; size: once; J: TRBJ2-7; D: TRBD2; V: TRBV28
DNA: TGTGCCTGGAATAGTGCAGGCATGGCGGGAGGAGTAGCCGGGGAGCTGTTTTTT; CDR3: CAWNSAGMAGGVAGELFF; size: -; J: TRBJ2-2; D: TRBD2; V: TRBV30
DNA: TGTGCCAGCAGGGACCACGGGTGGAGGGGTGAAAAACTGTTTTTT; CDR3: CASRDHGWRGEKLFF; size: -; J: TRBJ1-4; D: -; V: TRBV2
DNA: TGTGCCAGCAGTTTACAGGGTGTGCAGGGCAATAGACTGTTTTTT; CDR3: CASSLQGVQGNRLFF; size: -; J: TRBJ1-4; D: -; V: TRBV28
DNA: TGTGCCAGCAGTCCGACGTATTATACAGCGGGATACTACGAGCAGTACTTC; CDR3: CASSPTYYTAGYYEQYF; size: -; J: TRBJ2-7; D: TRBD2; V: TRBV2
DNA: TGTGCCAGCAGGATACAGGGGAAGAACACTGAAGCTTTCTTT; CDR3: CASRIQGKNTEAFF; size: once; J: TRBJ1-1; D: TRBD1; V: TRBV2
DNA: TGTGCCAGCATAAGGAACACTGAAGCTTTCTTT; CDR3: CASIRNTEAFF; size: -; J: TRBJ1-1; D: -; V: TRBV6-6
DNA: TGTGCCAGCAGCTTAACAAACAGGGGGCGGGTGAATTCACCCCTCCACTTT; CDR3: CASSLTNRGRVNSPLHF; size: once; J: TRBJ1-6; D: TRBD1; V: TRBV11-2
DNA: TGTGCCAGCAGTAGACAGGCTAACTATGGCTACACCTTC; CDR3: CASSRQANYGYTF; size: few; J: TRBJ1-2; D: -; V: TRBV6-5
DNA: TGTGCCAGCAGCGCGTCTGTCAATGAGCAGTTCTTC; CDR3: CASSASVNEQFF; size: few; J: TRBJ2-1; D: -; V: TRBV9
DNA: TGTGCCAGCAGTCATCTACGGGGGCCCGGCCAAGAGACCCAGTACTTC; CDR3: CASSHLRGPGQETQYF; size: -; J: TRBJ2-5; D: -; V: TRBV28
DNA: TGCGCCAGCAGCCCCGTATTAACAGGGGGCAACTATGGCTACACCTTC; CDR3: CASSPVLTGGNYGYTF; size: -; J: TRBJ1-2; D: TRBD1; V: TRBV5-1
DNA: TGTGCCAGCAGCCTACAGGGGTTTAGCAATCAGCCCCAGCATTTT; CDR3: CASSLQGFSNQPQHF; size: -; J: TRBJ1-5; D: TRBD1; V: TRBV7-2
DNA: TGCGCCAGCAGCTTGGCAACAGGGGGCTTAGACGGCTACACCTTC; CDR3: CASSLATGGLDGYTF; size: -; J: TRBJ1-2; D: TRBD1; V: TRBV5-1
DNA: TGTGCCAGCAGTTACTCATCAGCGGGATACTATGGCTACACCTTC; CDR3: CASSYSSAGYYGYTF; size: -; J: TRBJ1-2; D: -; V: TRBV6-6
DNA: TGCGCCAGCAGCTCCGGACACTCGAGCACAGATACGCAGTATTTT; CDR3: CASSSGHSSTDTQYF; size: -; J: TRBJ2-3; D: -; V: TRBV5-1
DNA: TGTGCCAGCAGCCAAGGTCGGGGACAGGGGGCTTACGAGCAGTACTTC; CDR3: CASSQGRGQGAYEQYF; size: -; J: TRBJ2-7; D: TRBD1; V: TRBV14
DNA: TGTGCCAGCAGCAGGAACCCCGGGACAGGGGCATACGAGCAGTACTTC; CDR3: CASSRNPGTGAYEQYF; size: -; J: TRBJ2-7; D: TRBD1; V: TRBV7-6
DNA: TGTGCCAGCAGCTTCGCCGGGACAGGGAATGAAAAACTGTTTTTT; CDR3: CASSFAGTGNEKLFF; size: -; J: TRBJ1-4; D: TRBD1; V: TRBV7-2